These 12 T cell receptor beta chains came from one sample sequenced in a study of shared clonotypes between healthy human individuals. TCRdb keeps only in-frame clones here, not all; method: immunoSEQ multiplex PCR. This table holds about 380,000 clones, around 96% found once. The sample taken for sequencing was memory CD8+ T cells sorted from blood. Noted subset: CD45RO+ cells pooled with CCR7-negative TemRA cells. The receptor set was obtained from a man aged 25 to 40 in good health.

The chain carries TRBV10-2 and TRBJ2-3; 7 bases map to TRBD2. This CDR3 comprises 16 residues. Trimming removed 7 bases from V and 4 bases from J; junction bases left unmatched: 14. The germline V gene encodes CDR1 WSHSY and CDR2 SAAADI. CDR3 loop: CASILRKRDSPDTQYF. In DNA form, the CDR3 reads TGCGCCAGCATCCTTCGCAAGCGGGACTCCCCAGATACGCAGTATTTT.

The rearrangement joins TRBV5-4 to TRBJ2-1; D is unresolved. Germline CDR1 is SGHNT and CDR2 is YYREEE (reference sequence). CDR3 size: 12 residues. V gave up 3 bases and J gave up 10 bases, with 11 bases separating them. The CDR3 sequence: CASSSVADEQFF. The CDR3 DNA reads TGTGCCAGCAGCTCGGTAGCCGACGAGCAGTTCTTC.

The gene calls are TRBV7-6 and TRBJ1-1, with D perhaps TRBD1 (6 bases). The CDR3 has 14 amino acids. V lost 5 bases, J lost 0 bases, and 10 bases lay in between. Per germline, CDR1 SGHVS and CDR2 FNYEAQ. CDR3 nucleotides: TGTGCCAGCAGCGCAGGACAGTTGAACACTGAAGCTTTCTTT. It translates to CASSAGQLNTEAFF. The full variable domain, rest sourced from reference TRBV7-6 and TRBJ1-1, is GAGVSQSPRYKVTKRGQDVALRCDPISGHVSLYWYRQALGQGPEFLTYFNYEAQQDKSGLPNDRFSAERPEGSISTLTIQRTEQRDSAMYRCASSAGQLNTEAFFGQGTRLTVV.

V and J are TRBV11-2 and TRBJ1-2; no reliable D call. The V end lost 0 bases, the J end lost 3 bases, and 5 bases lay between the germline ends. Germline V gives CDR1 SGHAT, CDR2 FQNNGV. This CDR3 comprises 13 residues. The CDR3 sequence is CASSLDTDYGYTF. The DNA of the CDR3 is TGTGCCAGCAGCTTAGATACGGACTATGGCTACACCTTC.

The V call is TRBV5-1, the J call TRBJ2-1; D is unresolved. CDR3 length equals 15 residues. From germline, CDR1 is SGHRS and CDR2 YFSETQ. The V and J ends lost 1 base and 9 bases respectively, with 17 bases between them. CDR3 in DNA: TGCGCCAGCAGCTTGTTTACCACGACGTTCACTGAGCAGTTCTTC. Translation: CASSLFTTTFTEQFF.

The CDR3: CASSVEAFHAYNEQFF. CDR3 in DNA: TGTGCCAGCAGCGTAGAAGCGTTCCACGCCTACAATGAGCAGTTCTTC. The rearrangement links TRBV9 to TRBJ2-1; D is uncertain. Trimming took off 0 bases at V and 2 bases at J, with 12 bases between the two ends. Per germline, CDR1 SGDLS and CDR2 YYNGEE. The CDR3 extends over 16 amino acids.

The CDR3 sequence: CASSLGQGAWETQYF. DNA of the CDR3: TGTGCCAGCAGTCTGGGACAGGGGGCGTGGGAGACCCAGTACTTC. The V call is TRBV11-3, the J call TRBJ2-5; 12 bases agree with TRBD1. CDR3 length: 15 residues. The ends lost 6 bases at V and 5 bases at J; junction bases unmatched: 7. CDR1 is SGHNT, CDR2 YENEEA, per germline.

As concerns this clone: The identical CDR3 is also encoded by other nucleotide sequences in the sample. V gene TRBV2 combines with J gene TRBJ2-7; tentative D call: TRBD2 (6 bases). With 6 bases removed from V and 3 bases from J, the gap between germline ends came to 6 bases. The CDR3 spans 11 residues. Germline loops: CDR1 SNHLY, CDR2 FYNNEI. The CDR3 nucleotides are TGTGCCAGCAGGGACTACTACGAGCAGTACTTC. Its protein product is CASRDYYEQYF.

In DNA form, the CDR3 reads TGCAGTGCTTGGGGGGGAGAAAAACTGTTTTTT. Protein: CSAWGGEKLFF. This rearrangement joins TRBV20-1 to TRBJ1-4, with a weak D call TRBD1 (5 bases). V gave up 5 bases and J gave up 8 bases, with 9 bases separating them. This CDR3 has 11 residues. Per the germline V gene, CDR1 is DFQATT and CDR2 is SNEGSKA (reference sequence).

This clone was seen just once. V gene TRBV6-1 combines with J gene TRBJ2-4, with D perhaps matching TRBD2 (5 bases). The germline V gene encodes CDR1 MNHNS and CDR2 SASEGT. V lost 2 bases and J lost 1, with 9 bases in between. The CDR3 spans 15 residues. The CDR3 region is CASSETGFAKNIQYF. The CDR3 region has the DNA TGTGCCAGCAGTGAAACGGGGTTCGCCAAAAACATTCAGTACTTC.

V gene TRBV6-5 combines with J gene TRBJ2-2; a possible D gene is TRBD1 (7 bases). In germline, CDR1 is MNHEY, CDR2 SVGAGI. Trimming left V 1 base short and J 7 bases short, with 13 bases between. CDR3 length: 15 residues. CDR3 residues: CASSYFQGGIGELFF. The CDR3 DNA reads TGTGCCAGCAGTTACTTCCAGGGGGGTATCGGGGAGCTGTTTTTT.

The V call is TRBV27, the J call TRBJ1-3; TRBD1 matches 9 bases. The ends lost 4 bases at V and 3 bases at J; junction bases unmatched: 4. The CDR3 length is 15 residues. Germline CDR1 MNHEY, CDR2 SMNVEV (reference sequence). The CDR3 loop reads CASSSQGADGNTIYF. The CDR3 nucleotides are TGTGCCAGCAGTTCACAGGGGGCTGATGGAAACACCATATATTTT.